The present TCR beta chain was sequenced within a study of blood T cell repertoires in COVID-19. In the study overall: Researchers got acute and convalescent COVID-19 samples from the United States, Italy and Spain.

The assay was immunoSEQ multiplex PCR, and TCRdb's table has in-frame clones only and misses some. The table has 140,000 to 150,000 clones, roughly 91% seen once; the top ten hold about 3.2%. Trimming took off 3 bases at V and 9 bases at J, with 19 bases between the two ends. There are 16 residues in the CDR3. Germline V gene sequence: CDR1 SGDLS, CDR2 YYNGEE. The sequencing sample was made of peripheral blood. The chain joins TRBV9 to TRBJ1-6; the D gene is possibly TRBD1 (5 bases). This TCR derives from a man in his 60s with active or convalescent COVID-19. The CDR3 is CASSARVGGGSSPLHF. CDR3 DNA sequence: TGTGCCAGCAGCGCCCGCGTGGGGGGGGGAAGTTCACCCCTCCACTTT.